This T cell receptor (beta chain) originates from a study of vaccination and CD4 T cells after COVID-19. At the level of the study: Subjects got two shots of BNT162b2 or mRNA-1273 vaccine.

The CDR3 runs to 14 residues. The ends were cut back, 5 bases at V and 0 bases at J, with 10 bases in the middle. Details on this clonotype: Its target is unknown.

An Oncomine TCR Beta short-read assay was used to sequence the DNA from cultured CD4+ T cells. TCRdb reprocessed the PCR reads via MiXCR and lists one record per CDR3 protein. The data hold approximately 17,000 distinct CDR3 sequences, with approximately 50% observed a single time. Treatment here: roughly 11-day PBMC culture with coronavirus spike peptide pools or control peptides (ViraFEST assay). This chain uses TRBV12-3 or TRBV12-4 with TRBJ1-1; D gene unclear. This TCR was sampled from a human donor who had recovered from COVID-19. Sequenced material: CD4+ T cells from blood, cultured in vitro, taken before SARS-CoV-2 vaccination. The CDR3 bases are TGTGCCAGCAGTGAGTGGACCTTGAACACTGAAGCTTTCTTT. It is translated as CASSEWTLNTEAFF.